Presented here are 17 T cell receptor beta chains from one specimen sequenced in a study of immune characterization of retroperitoneal liposarcoma. One entry per CDR3 protein, called by TCRdb with MiXCR from the PCR reads. The data show around 20,000 distinct CDR3 sequences, around 40% seen once. The sequencing input was blood. The receptor source for this set is a male donor with retroperitoneal liposarcoma.

There are a few counts of this clonotype. The V and J genes are TRBV11-2 and TRBJ1-3, with D hard to call. The CDR3 is 15 residues long. Germline CDR1 reads SGHAT; CDR2 reads FQNNGV. Trimming pared 4 bases from V and 0 bases from J, leaving 10 bases between. CDR3 sequence (DNA): TGTGCCAGCAGCTCCCCACGGATCTCTGGAAACACCATATATTTT. It translates to CASSSPRISGNTIYF.

The V and J genes are TRBV9 and TRBJ2-2; D remains ambiguous. This CDR3 has 12 residues. The ends were cut back, 4 bases at V and 2 bases at J, with 3 bases in the middle. CDR1 is SGDLS and CDR2 is YYNGEE in the germline V gene. The CDR3 reads CASSLNTGELFF. CDR3 nucleotide sequence: TGTGCCAGCAGCCTAAACACCGGGGAGCTGTTTTTT.

This sequence joins TRBV6-1 and TRBJ1-3; 8 bases fit TRBD1. V lost 6 bases, J lost 5 bases, and 9 bases stayed unmatched. This CDR3 has 15 amino acids. The germline gives CDR1 MNHNS, CDR2 SASEGT. The CDR3 nucleotides are TGTGCCAGCAGACAAGACAGGGGTGGCCGAAACACCATATATTTT. It translates to CASRQDRGGRNTIYF.

This clonotype is medium-sized (0.01 to 0.1%) within its sample. The J gene is TRBJ2-1, the V gene TRBV6-1; either TRBD1 or TRBD2 may supply D (5 bases each). Trimming removed 1 base from V and 10 bases from J, with 17 bases in between. This CDR3 is built from 15 residues. Germline lookup yields CDR1 MNHNS and CDR2 SASEGT. The CDR3 DNA reads as TGTGCCAGCAGTGAAGGGGACCCAAGCTCCTACGAGCAGTTCTTC. Encoded protein: CASSEGDPSSYEQFF.

At least ten counts were recorded for this clonotype. This chain links TRBV7-2 with TRBJ2-1; TRBD1 agrees at 8 bases. The DNA end lines up better with TRBJ2-7; the J call may be wrong. CDR1 SGHTA and CDR2 FQGNSA come from the germline V gene. The CDR3 length is 15 residues. For the CDR3, the DNA is TGTGCCAGCAGCTCGATGGACAGGGCCCAAGACGAGCAGTACTTC. Its protein product is CASSSMDRAQDEQYF.

This clonotype was seen repeatedly, ten times or more. The chain has TRBV12-3 or TRBV12-4 and TRBJ2-1; D unclear. The V end lost 1 base, the J end lost 10 bases, and 8 bases lay between the germline ends. CDR3 length equals 12 residues. In DNA, the CDR3 is TGTGCCAGCAGTTTAGAAGGAGCGGAGCAGTTCTTC. Amino acids: CASSLEGAEQFF.

J is TRBJ1-6 and V is TRBV7-2; 10 nucleotides match TRBD1. CDR1 and CDR2 from the germline V gene are SGHTA and FQGNSA. This CDR3 is 15 amino acids long. After removal of 2 bases from V and 7 bases from J, the junction contained 2 bases not matched to a gene. The CDR3 sequence: CASSLLTGGNSPLHF. DNA of the CDR3: TGTGCCAGCAGCTTATTGACAGGGGGCAATTCACCCCTCCACTTT.

The V call is TRBV7-9, the J call TRBJ2-3, with 7 bases fitting TRBD1. The CDR3 contains 13 residues. Per germline, CDR1 SEHNR and CDR2 FQNEAQ (reference sequence). V shed 8 bases, J shed 0 bases, and the junction held 2 bases outside the gene matches. CDR3 sequence: CASGTASTDTQYF. As DNA, the CDR3 is TGTGCCAGCGGGACAGCTAGCACAGATACGCAGTATTTT.

This clonotype was recorded a few times. The rearrangement uses TRBV12-5 and TRBJ2-3, with 8 nucleotides matching TRBD1. J gave up 6 bases and V 1 base, and 6 bases lay outside the gene matches. The CDR3 extends over 15 amino acids. CDR1 and CDR2 (germline): LGHNT, FRNRAP. The CDR3 here is CASGLAQGARDTQYF. In DNA form, the CDR3 reads TGTGCTAGTGGTTTGGCCCAGGGGGCGAGGGATACGCAGTATTTT.

V usage is TRBV11-2 and J usage is TRBJ2-1; D could derive from TRBD1 or TRBD2 (5 bases each). Deletions cut 3 bases from V and 9 bases from J, with 12 bases between. Per germline, CDR1 SGHAT and CDR2 FQNNGV. This CDR3 contains 13 residues. CDR3 protein: CASSFGGSSEQFF. Here the CDR3 DNA reads TGTGCCAGCAGCTTTGGGGGTTCAAGTGAGCAGTTCTTC. Drawing the rest from reference TRBV11-2 and TRBJ2-1, the complete variable domain is EAGVAQSPRYKIIEKRQSVAFWCNPISGHATLYWYQQILGQGPKLLIQFQNNGVVDDSQLPKDRFSAERLKGVDSTLKIQPAKLEDSAVYLCASSFGGSSEQFFGPGTRLTVL.

For the CDR3, the DNA is TGTGCCAGCAGCTCCTCGACAGGGGAGGGAGATACGCAGTATTTT. Translation gives CASSSSTGEGDTQYF. The chain recombines TRBV6-6 with TRBJ2-3, with TRBD1 as a possible D gene (8 bases). The CDR3 covers 15 residues. Trimming cost V 6 bases and J 5 bases, with 18 bases left between them. Germline values: CDR1 MNHNY, CDR2 SVGAGI (reference sequence).

This clonotype was seen many times. V is TRBV7-3 and J is TRBJ1-2; D might be TRBD1 (6 bases). Trimming removed 1 base at V and 8 bases at J, with 11 bases between. The CDR3 extends over 13 amino acids. Germline assignment: CDR1 SGHTA and CDR2 FQGTGA. The CDR3 sequence is CASSLNGGSGYTF. DNA of the CDR3: TGTGCCAGCAGCTTAAACGGGGGCTCGGGCTACACCTTC.

The table lists this clonotype with a few counts. This chain connects TRBV6-1 to TRBJ2-1, with TRBD1 identical over 7 bases. The V gene end was trimmed by 6 bases and the J gene end by 1 base; junction bases not matched to a gene: 15. Germline assignment: CDR1 MNHNS and CDR2 SASEGT. The CDR3 spans 18 residues. The CDR3 coding sequence is TGTGCCAGCAGGCTGGGAGTCCGGGACAGAGGTTCCTACAATGAGCAGTTCTTC. As protein: CASRLGVRDRGSYNEQFF.

This clonotype was seen only a few times. The chain couples TRBV6-1 to TRBJ1-6, with D maybe TRBD1 (5 bases). In germline, CDR1 is MNHNS, CDR2 SASEGT. The CDR3 loop spans 15 amino acids. Trimming left V 0 bases short and J 5 bases short, with 8 bases between. The CDR3 bases are TGTGCCAGCAGTGAAGCCAAGGGACATAATTCACCCCTCCACTTT. It encodes CASSEAKGHNSPLHF.

The rearrangement uses TRBV7-8 and TRBJ2-1; TRBD2 is a possible D gene (5 bases). V shed 1 base and J shed 2 bases, with 21 bases lying between them. Germline V CDR1 and CDR2: SGHVS, FQNEAQ. The CDR3 consists of 19 residues. CDR3: CASSLVRGGRRPPYNEQFF. CDR3 sequence (DNA): TGTGCCAGCAGCTTAGTTCGGGGTGGGCGCCGACCCCCCTACAATGAGCAGTTCTTC.

This clonotype has at least ten counts. V and J are TRBV6-1 and TRBJ2-5, with D uncertain. The CDR3 is 16 amino acids. Germline assignment: CDR1 MNHNS and CDR2 SASEGT. The ends were cut back, 6 bases at V and 5 bases at J, with 22 bases in the middle. CDR3 nucleotide sequence: TGTGCCAGCAGCTCCCGTTGGTCCCGCGGTACGGAGACCCAGTACTTC. It specifies CASSSRWSRGTETQYF.

This clonotype was detected a few times. The J gene is TRBJ2-2, the V gene TRBV7-8, with D possibly TRBD2 on 5 matching bases. The CDR3 length is 17 residues. V was cut by 0 bases and J by 3 bases, with 14 bases left in between. The germline CDR1 and CDR2 sequences are SGHVS and FQNEAQ. The CDR3 protein is CASSLALAGGYTGELFF. The CDR3 DNA sequence: TGTGCCAGCAGCTTAGCCCTCGCGGGCGGCTACACCGGGGAGCTGTTTTTT.